The 15 T cell receptor beta chains given below trace back to one sample, sequenced in a study of cytomegalovirus exposure and HLA in healthy donors. A multiplex PCR was run with 60 Vbeta primers and 13 Jbeta primers. Sequencing was performed with immunoSEQ multiplex PCR; in TCRdb, only in-frame clones are kept and a portion is missing. The sample has 150,000 to 200,000 clones; roughly four fifths are singletons. Sequencing was done on a sample of PBMCs. The receptors were gathered from a woman aged 18-35 years in good health and CMV-seronegative.

This chain connects TRBV11-3 to TRBJ2-7; 9 bases agree with TRBD1. The CDR3 runs 13 residues. Germline V lookup: CDR1 SGHNT, CDR2 YENEEA. The ends lost 4 bases at V and 5 bases at J; junction bases unmatched: 3. The DNA for the CDR3 is TGTGCCAGCAGCTCCAACAGGGGGCACGAGCAGTACGTC. Translating gives CASSSNRGHEQYV.

The genes are TRBV30 and TRBJ2-2, with D perhaps matching TRBD1 (6 bases). With 0 bases removed from V and 5 bases from J, the gap between germline ends came to 13 bases. The CDR3 consists of 15 residues. Per the germline V gene, CDR1 is GTSNPN and CDR2 is SVGIG (reference sequence). The chain's CDR3 is CAWSVDVRGTGELFF. The CDR3 DNA sequence: TGTGCCTGGAGTGTTGATGTCAGGGGAACCGGGGAGCTGTTTTTT.

The chain couples TRBV7-9 to TRBJ1-3, with D hard to call. Germline assignment: CDR1 SEHNR and CDR2 FQNEAQ (reference sequence). The CDR3 loop spans 16 amino acids. The ends were cut back, 0 bases at V and 4 bases at J, with 13 bases in the middle. CDR3 in amino acids: CASSLATATMGNTIYF. The CDR3 DNA is TGTGCCAGCAGCTTAGCTACAGCTACGATGGGAAACACCATATATTTT.

The chain carries TRBV5-1 and TRBJ2-7; a possible D gene is TRBD1 (6 bases). CDR3 length: 15 amino acids. Trimming left V 0 bases short and J 1 base short, with 11 bases between. From germline, CDR1 is SGHRS and CDR2 YFSETQ. Here the CDR3 reads CASSLEGGESYEQYF. As DNA, the CDR3 is TGCGCCAGCAGCTTGGAAGGGGGTGAATCCTACGAGCAGTACTTC.

The J gene is TRBJ2-1, the V gene TRBV19; perhaps TRBD1 as D (6 bases). CDR1 LNHDA and CDR2 SQIVND come from the germline V gene (reference sequence). V gave up 5 bases and J gave up 8 bases, with 22 bases separating them. The CDR3 covers 16 residues. CDR3 sequence reads: CASSLHREALMDEQFF. Written as DNA, the CDR3 is TGTGCCAGTAGTCTCCACAGGGAAGCCCTTATGGATGAGCAGTTCTTC.

This clone has a handful of counts. V usage is TRBV7-2 and J usage is TRBJ1-5; TRBD1 aligns across 7 bases. This CDR3 region has 15 residues. Germline CDR1 reads SGHTA; CDR2 reads FQGNSA. The J segment lost 4 bases and the V segment lost 5 bases, leaving 8 bases of the junction unmatched. CDR3 in amino acids: CASSPGQSLNQPQHF. In DNA, the CDR3 is TGTGCCAGCAGCCCGGGACAGAGCCTAAATCAGCCCCAGCATTTT.

The rearrangement joins TRBV7-2 to TRBJ2-1; TRBD2 matches 7 bases. There are 14 residues in the CDR3. CDR1 is SGHTA, CDR2 FQGNSA, per germline. V lost 3 bases and J lost 10; bases outside the gene matches: 9. The CDR3 region is CASSLGGSSTEQFF. DNA for the CDR3: TGTGCCAGCAGCTTGGGCGGGAGTTCCACCGAGCAGTTCTTC.

The chain uses TRBV6-5 and TRBJ2-7, with D possibly matching TRBD1 (7 bases). Trimming left V 9 bases short and J 2 bases short, with 14 bases between. The germline V gene encodes CDR1 MNHEY and CDR2 SVGAGI. The CDR3 length is 13 residues. CDR3 bases: TGTGCCAGTGGACAGGCGGGACCCTACGAGCAGTACTTC. Translating gives CASGQAGPYEQYF.

This clone was seen more than once but under ten times. The rearrangement links TRBV9 to TRBJ1-1, with D uncertain. The CDR3 covers 14 residues. Germline CDR1 and CDR2: SGDLS and YYNGEE. The V end was cut by 0 bases, the J end by 1 base, with 7 bases between. In DNA form, the CDR3 reads TGTGCCAGCAGCGTAGGAACGGGGAACACTGAAGCTTTCTTT. Its protein is CASSVGTGNTEAFF.

The gene calls are TRBV11-2 and TRBJ2-1, with 7 bases matching TRBD2. Germline values: CDR1 SGHAT, CDR2 FQNNGV. V was pared by 1 base and J by 5 bases, with 8 bases of the junction left unmatched. This CDR3 contains 16 residues. For the CDR3, the DNA is TGTGCCAGCAGCTTAGTTGCGGGAGCTCATAACAATGAGCAGTTCTTC. This translates into CASSLVAGAHNNEQFF.

V usage is TRBV19 and J usage is TRBJ1-2; perhaps TRBD1 as D (6 bases). The length of the CDR3 is 13 residues. V was pared by 7 bases and J by 5 bases, with 14 bases between. Germline V gives CDR1 LNHDA, CDR2 SQIVND (reference sequence). The CDR3 reads CASTQGRLYGYTF. The CDR3 bases are TGTGCCAGTACCCAGGGGCGCCTGTATGGCTACACCTTC.

This sequence joins TRBV9 and TRBJ2-6; D might be TRBD1 (6 bases). Germline lookup yields CDR1 SGDLS and CDR2 YYNGEE. V lost 4 bases and J 2 bases, leaving 13 bases between the germline ends. The CDR3 sequence is 16 residues long. The CDR3 protein is CASSNREGAGANVLTF. The CDR3 DNA follows: TGTGCCAGCAGCAACCGAGAGGGGGCTGGGGCCAACGTCCTGACTTTC.

The gene calls are TRBV5-4 and TRBJ2-2, with a tentative D call TRBD2 (5 bases). The CDR3 runs 15 residues. Trimming stripped 4 bases from V and 4 bases from J, with 14 bases between. Germline V gene lookup returns CDR1 SGHNT and CDR2 YYREEE (reference sequence). CDR3 sequence (DNA): TGTGCCAGCAGCGTCACGTCGGGGATCACCGGGGAGCTGTTTTTT. Translated: CASSVTSGITGELFF.

The chain couples TRBV5-1 to TRBJ2-5; TRBD2 aligns across 11 bases. CDR1 and CDR2 (germline): SGHRS, YFSETQ. V trimming: 4 bases; J trimming: 5 bases; junction bases outside the gene matches: 13. The CDR3 runs 17 residues. The CDR3 nucleotides are TGCGCCAGCAGCCAGACCGGGACTAGCGGACGAGTCGAGACCCAGTACTTC. Its protein product is CASSQTGTSGRVETQYF.

The rearrangement uses TRBV19 and TRBJ1-1; D unresolved. Germline-derived CDR1 and CDR2 are LNHDA and SQIVND (reference sequence). The length of the CDR3 is 13 residues. V lost 1 base and J lost 4, with 7 bases in between. The CDR3 is CASSIGEVTEAFF. The CDR3 nucleotides are TGTGCCAGTAGTATAGGGGAGGTCACTGAAGCTTTCTTT.